This TCR beta chain was identified during a study of T cell repertoires in cytomegalovirus infection. Across the study: Public TCR beta signature analysis indicated the presence of both CMV infection and matching HLA type. Notes on the study in general: CMV-specific TCR beta clonotypes restricted by HLA-C were the ones dominating the ex vivo response.

With 1 base clipped from V and 8 bases from J, the junction kept 9 bases outside the gene matches. The CDR3 covers 16 residues. The germline gives CDR1 SGDLS, CDR2 YYNGEE. Note on this clonotype: Its antigen is undetermined.

Each CDR3 protein gets one entry after TCRdb re-called the reads with MiXCR. The data hold a few hundred thousand distinct CDR3 sequences, with 9.5% observed a single time. The clonotype was recovered from a human donor in good health (CMV status not recorded). Some clones in this sample may be carry-over from other donors' samples. This rearrangement joins TRBV9 to TRBJ1-6; 7 positions match TRBD1. The sample taken for sequencing was PBMCs. The CDR3 bases are TGTGCCAGCAGCGTAAGAGGGGGCGTCGGCGATTCACCCCTCCACTTT. It translates to CASSVRGGVGDSPLHF.